This passage covers 13 T cell receptor beta chains from one sample sequenced in a study of cytomegalovirus exposure and HLA in healthy donors. Primers: 60 Vbeta forward and 13 Jbeta reverse. This table comes from immunoSEQ multiplex PCR, and its TCRdb copy is limited to in-frame clones, with some not included. Of some 120,000 clones in the sample, more than 65% were seen once. Sequenced material: PBMCs. The receptors were sampled from a human donor in good health.

V gene TRBV28 combines with J gene TRBJ2-5; 7 nucleotides match TRBD2. Germline CDR1 and CDR2: MDHEN and SYDVKM. This CDR3 comprises 16 residues. V dropped 4 bases and J dropped 5; count of bases not matched to a gene: 13. CDR3 DNA: TGTGCCAGCAGTTCAGGGAGGGCCTGGCCGGGGGAGACCCAGTACTTC. Amino acid sequence: CASSSGRAWPGETQYF.

This rearrangement joins TRBV30 to TRBJ1-5; D is perhaps TRBD1 (6 bases). The V end was cut by 3 bases, the J end by 2 bases, with 14 bases between. Germline CDR1 GTSNPN, CDR2 SVGIG (reference sequence). The CDR3 consists of 15 residues. The CDR3 reads CAWSPRGIGNQPQHF. DNA for the CDR3: TGTGCCTGGAGCCCGAGGGGGATTGGCAATCAGCCCCAGCATTTT.

The rearrangement uses TRBV28 and TRBJ2-7; no clear D. Germline V gene lookup returns CDR1 MDHEN and CDR2 SYDVKM. The CDR3 extends over 14 amino acids. The V gene lost 6 bases and the J gene lost 0 bases, with 12 bases spanning the gap. The CDR3 sequence is CASSLRVSSYEQYF. CDR3 in DNA: TGTGCCAGCAGCCTACGGGTTAGCTCCTACGAGCAGTACTTC.

The chain carries TRBV19 and TRBJ1-2; TRBD1 matches 9 bases. The junction had 15 bases not matched to a gene; V was cut back by 1 base and J by 3 bases. This CDR3 spans 19 amino acids. CDR1 and CDR2 from the germline V gene are LNHDA and SQIVND (reference sequence). The CDR3: CASSIVQWTGDPTHYGYTF. The CDR3 DNA follows: TGTGCCAGTAGTATAGTTCAATGGACAGGGGATCCTACCCACTATGGCTACACCTTC.

The V gene is TRBV15, the J gene TRBJ2-7; weak D call: TRBD1 (5 bases). The CDR3 has 13 residues. The V end was cut by 5 bases, the J end by 4 bases, with 12 bases between. Germline V CDR1 and CDR2: LNHNV, YYDKDF (reference sequence). The CDR3 DNA follows: TGTGCCACCAGCGGCTTTTCAGGGTACGAGCAGTACTTC. Translating gives CATSGFSGYEQYF. Full variable domain (rest looked up from reference TRBV15 and TRBJ2-7): DAMVIQNPRYQVTQFGKPVTLSCSQTLNHNVMYWYQQKSSQAPKLLFHYYDKDFNNEADTPDNFQSRRPNTSFCFLDIRSPGLGDTAMYLCATSGFSGYEQYFGPGTRLTVT.

The V gene is TRBV6-5, the J gene TRBJ2-7; tentative D call: TRBD1 (5 bases). The CDR3 is 15 residues long. The V gene lost 2 bases and the J gene lost 0 bases, with 11 bases spanning the gap. In germline, CDR1 is MNHEY, CDR2 SVGAGI. The chain's CDR3 is CASSYQGADSYEQYF. The CDR3 DNA is TGTGCCAGCAGTTACCAGGGCGCTGACTCCTACGAGCAGTACTTC.

CDR3 bases: TGTGCCAGCAGCTCAACGGTTCAAGAGACCCAGTACTTC. This encodes CASSSTVQETQYF. The chain joins TRBV7-6 to TRBJ2-5; D not certain. Germline CDR1 SGHVS, CDR2 FNYEAQ. Trimming pared 4 bases from V and 2 bases from J, leaving 8 bases between. The CDR3 length is 13 residues.

V is TRBV18 and J is TRBJ1-1, with 7 positions matching TRBD1. J gave up 5 bases and V 3 bases, and 6 bases lay outside the gene matches. The CDR3 runs to 14 residues. Germline V gives CDR1 KGHSH, CDR2 LQKENI. The chain's CDR3 is CASSPGQGVTEAFF. The CDR3 DNA reads as TGTGCCAGCTCACCTGGCCAGGGGGTGACTGAAGCTTTCTTT.

The V gene is TRBV19, the J gene TRBJ2-2, with 9 bases identical to TRBD1. After removal of 5 bases from V and 7 bases from J, the junction contained 11 bases not matched to a gene. CDR1 is LNHDA, CDR2 SQIVND, per germline (reference sequence). The CDR3 consists of 16 residues. The CDR3 region is CASSLTQTGGFGELFF. CDR3 in DNA: TGTGCCAGTAGTTTAACACAGACAGGGGGATTCGGGGAGCTGTTTTTT.

Only a few counts were recorded for this clone. The chain joins TRBV5-1 to TRBJ1-1, with 9 bases lining up with TRBD1. The V and J ends lost 4 bases and 2 bases, in that order; junction bases with no gene match: 3. The CDR3 is made up of 14 amino acids. In germline, CDR1 is SGHRS, CDR2 YFSETQ. The CDR3 spells CASSIQGANTEAFF. The CDR3 DNA reads TGCGCCAGCAGCATACAGGGGGCCAACACTGAAGCTTTCTTT.

CDR3 sequence (DNA): TGTGCCAGCAGTTTTGCGCCCCGGACAGGCAAAAACATTCAGTACTTC. The encoded protein is CASSFAPRTGKNIQYF. The chain links TRBV28 to TRBJ2-4; 7 positions match TRBD1. The CDR3 is made up of 16 amino acids. CDR1 is MDHEN, CDR2 SYDVKM, per germline. Trimming removed 3 bases from V and 3 bases from J; junction bases left unmatched: 8.

This clone was seen more than once but under ten times. The chain combines TRBV30 with TRBJ2-7; the D is unclear. The V end was cut by 1 base, the J end by 6 bases, with 7 bases between. The CDR3 has 11 amino acids. CDR1 and CDR2 from the germline V gene are GTSNPN and SVGIG (reference sequence). The CDR3: CAWSGLFEQYF. CDR3 DNA sequence: TGTGCCTGGAGTGGGCTCTTCGAGCAGTACTTC.

This clone was detected once. The sample contains more than one DNA sequence encoding this CDR3. The J gene is TRBJ2-7, the V gene TRBV4-1; D might be TRBD1 (5 bases). The CDR3 loop spans 15 amino acids. Between the trimmed V and J ends, which lost 0 bases and 2 bases, there was a span of 11 bases. Germline V gene data show CDR1 as MGHRA and CDR2 as YSYEKL. The CDR3: CASSQDRGRAYEQYF. In DNA form, the CDR3 reads TGCGCCAGCAGCCAAGATAGGGGAAGGGCCTACGAGCAGTACTTC.